This passage covers 23 T cell receptor beta chains from one sample sequenced in a study of cytomegalovirus exposure and HLA in healthy donors. The PCR made use of 60 Vbeta and 13 Jbeta primers. Measured with immunoSEQ multiplex PCR; TCRdb has only the in-frame clones, and not every one. The data contain some 150,000 clones, about 84% of them seen just once; the ten biggest clones take up around 5.6%. Sequencing input: PBMCs. The origin of the receptors is a woman in her forties in good health and CMV-seropositive.

CDR3 region: CASSPSVGESGANVLTF. The CDR3 DNA follows: TGCGCCAGCAGCCCTTCTGTCGGGGAATCTGGGGCCAACGTCCTGACTTTC. The chain carries TRBV4-1 and TRBJ2-6; a weak D match, TRBD2 (5 bases). The CDR3 totals 17 residues. The germline CDR1 and CDR2 sequences are MGHRA and YSYEKL. Deletions cut 4 bases from V and 1 base from J, with 14 bases between.

The CDR3 coding sequence is TGTGCCAGCTCATCGACGAGGACAGGGACACACGAGCAGTACTTC. The encoded protein is CASSSTRTGTHEQYF. The V and J genes are TRBV18 and TRBJ2-7, with 8 nucleotides matching TRBD1. V was pared by 5 bases and J by 5 bases, with 11 bases of the junction left unmatched. Germline CDR1 KGHSH, CDR2 LQKENI. This CDR3 has 15 amino acids.

V and J are TRBV30 and TRBJ2-5; TRBD1 matches at 7 bases. This CDR3 has 14 amino acids. Trimming at V came to 0 bases and at J to 4 bases, leaving 5 bases not matched to a gene. Germline values: CDR1 GTSNPN, CDR2 SVGIG (reference sequence). Written as DNA, the CDR3 is TGTGCCTGGAGTGTAGTACAGGGGCGAGAGACCCAGTACTTC. It is translated as CAWSVVQGRETQYF. The full variable domain, rest sourced from reference TRBV30 and TRBJ2-5, is SQTIHQWPATLVQPVGSPLSLECTVEGTSNPNLYWYRQAAGRGLQLLFYSVGIGQISSEVPQNLSASRPQDRQFILSSKKLLLSDSGFYLCAWSVVQGRETQYFGPGTRLLVL.

This CDR3 is CASSWRTGLNYGYTF. The CDR3 nucleotides are TGTGCCAGCAGCTGGCGGACAGGCTTGAACTATGGCTACACCTTC. This chain joins TRBV27 and TRBJ1-2; 7 positions match TRBD1. The length of the CDR3 is 15 residues. CDR1 is MNHEY and CDR2 is SMNVEV in the germline V gene (reference sequence). V shed 6 bases and J 2 bases; nucleotides not matched to a gene: 9.

A single count supports this clone. The CDR3 sequence: CASSEGTSGRGNEQFF. In nucleotides, the CDR3 is TGTGCCAGCAGTGAAGGGACTAGCGGGAGGGGTAATGAGCAGTTCTTC. The chain uses TRBV6-1 and TRBJ2-1, with TRBD2 identical over 15 bases. The V gene end was trimmed by 1 base and the J gene end by 7 bases; junction bases not matched to a gene: 2. The CDR3 spans 16 residues. Germline CDR1 reads MNHNS; CDR2 reads SASEGT.

The V call is TRBV10-2, the J call TRBJ2-7, with D possibly matching TRBD1 (5 bases). Germline CDR1 is WSHSY and CDR2 is SAAADI. The CDR3 loop spans 14 amino acids. V was clipped by 3 bases and J by 9 bases, with 18 bases between them. The CDR3 DNA follows: TGCGCCAGCAGTGAAACAGGCCAGTTTAGCAGGCAGTACTTC. Protein: CASSETGQFSRQYF.

This clone was recorded once. This chain connects TRBV15 to TRBJ2-7; D gene unclear. Between the trimmed V and J ends, which lost 3 bases and 2 bases, there was a span of 11 bases. The germline V gene encodes CDR1 LNHNV and CDR2 YYDKDF (reference sequence). There are 14 residues in the CDR3. The CDR3 coding sequence is TGTGCCACCAGCAGTACGGGTCCCACCTACGAGCAGTACTTC. It specifies CATSSTGPTYEQYF.

The chain uses TRBV5-4 and TRBJ2-7, with a weak D call TRBD1 (6 bases). This CDR3 has 16 amino acids. Between the trimmed V and J ends, which lost 0 bases and 6 bases, there was a span of 19 bases. The germline V gene has CDR1 SGHNT and CDR2 YYREEE (reference sequence). As DNA, the CDR3 is TGTGCCAGCAGCTTGGCCCTAGGGCAGGGGTCCCGCGAGCAGTACTTC. Translated: CASSLALGQGSREQYF.

In this sample, this clone turned up a few times. The chain is built from TRBV19 and TRBJ2-3; 13 bases agree with TRBD2. CDR1 is LNHDA and CDR2 is SQIVND in the germline V gene (reference sequence). J was trimmed by 1 base and V by 5 bases; bases with no gene match: 6. This CDR3 contains 17 residues. The CDR3 DNA follows: TGTGCCAGTAGTGCAATCGGACTAGCGGGAGGCACAGATACGCAGTATTTT. The encoded protein is CASSAIGLAGGTDTQYF.

V is TRBV6-5 and J is TRBJ2-6; possibly TRBD1 for D (6 bases). Trimming removed 6 bases at V and 1 base at J, with 10 bases between. The CDR3 spans 15 residues. Germline V CDR1 and CDR2: MNHEY, SVGAGI. CDR3 sequence: CASRAGDSGANVLTF. The CDR3 DNA follows: TGTGCCAGCAGGGCAGGGGATTCTGGGGCCAACGTCCTGACTTTC.

The chain couples TRBV18 to TRBJ1-5, with TRBD1 matching 7 bases. The CDR3 contains 16 residues. Germline V gives CDR1 KGHSH, CDR2 LQKENI. V lost 3 bases to trimming and J lost 3 bases; unmatched junction nucleotides: 8. The CDR3 DNA reads TGTGCCAGCTCACCGGAACTGACAGGGAACAATCAGCCCCAGCATTTT. Protein: CASSPELTGNNQPQHF.

The rearrangement joins TRBV7-2 to TRBJ1-5, with a weak D call TRBD1 (5 bases). The V and J ends lost 1 base and 4 bases respectively, with 8 bases between them. CDR1 is SGHTA, CDR2 FQGNSA, per germline. The CDR3 contains 14 residues. DNA of the CDR3: TGTGCCAGCAGCTTAGGGGGGGGGAATCAGCCCCAGCATTTT. This codes for CASSLGGGNQPQHF.

This chain joins TRBV7-3 and TRBJ1-1; D remains ambiguous. The V end was cut by 4 bases, the J end by 5 bases, with 11 bases between. Germline lookup yields CDR1 SGHTA and CDR2 FQGTGA. This CDR3 has 13 amino acids. CDR3 loop: CASSSQIWTEAFF. The DNA of the CDR3 is TGTGCCAGCAGCTCCCAGATTTGGACTGAAGCTTTCTTT.

The chain links TRBV15 to TRBJ2-1; D may be TRBD2 (5 bases). The V end lost 7 bases, the J end lost 2 bases, and 18 bases lay between the germline ends. The CDR3 length is 16 residues. CDR1 and CDR2 (germline): LNHNV, YYDKDF (reference sequence). CDR3 residues: CATIRISPGAYNEQFF. The CDR3 DNA is TGTGCCACCATCCGAATAAGTCCCGGGGCCTACAATGAGCAGTTCTTC.

The chain combines TRBV27 with TRBJ2-7; 11 bases are a match to TRBD2. The junction had 16 bases not matched to a gene; V was cut back by 6 bases and J by 3 bases. The CDR3 runs to 18 residues. The germline V gene has CDR1 MNHEY and CDR2 SMNVEV (reference sequence). The CDR3 DNA reads TGTGCCAGCAGGGTTGTGCGGCTACTAGCGGGAGTGATCTACGAGCAGTACTTC. Translated, it gives CASRVVRLLAGVIYEQYF.

The chain links TRBV7-9 to TRBJ1-1; D might be TRBD1 (6 bases). Between the trimmed V and J ends, which lost 6 bases and 7 bases, there was a span of 18 bases. Per germline, CDR1 SEHNR and CDR2 FQNEAQ (reference sequence). The CDR3 has 14 residues. This CDR3 reads CASSPQGGLLEAFF. Here the CDR3 DNA reads TGTGCCAGCAGTCCACAGGGTGGACTCCTTGAAGCTTTCTTT.

The V call is TRBV5-6, the J call TRBJ2-7, with 10 bases fitting TRBD1. The length of the CDR3 is 16 residues. From germline, CDR1 is SGHDT and CDR2 YYEEEE. The V segment lost 1 base and the J segment 2 bases; nucleotides outside the gene matches: 6. Here the CDR3 reads CASSLRSGTGAYEQYF. Written as DNA, the CDR3 is TGTGCCAGCAGCTTGCGGTCCGGGACAGGGGCCTACGAGCAGTACTTC.

The chain links TRBV27 to TRBJ2-7, with TRBD2 matching over 10 bases. CDR3 length: 16 residues. The V segment lost 2 bases and the J segment 7 bases; nucleotides outside the gene matches: 11. From germline, CDR1 is MNHEY and CDR2 SMNVEV (reference sequence). The CDR3 DNA is TGTGCCAGCAGTTTACTCTTCGCTAGCGGGAGAGGTGAGCAGTACTTC. Encoded protein: CASSLLFASGRGEQYF.

This rearrangement joins TRBV10-3 to TRBJ1-3; D uncertain. CDR3 length: 13 residues. Trimming left V 9 bases short and J 0 bases short, with 9 bases between. Looked up from germline, CDR1 is ENHRY and CDR2 is SYGVKD. DNA for the CDR3: TGTGCCATTTCGGGGTCCTCTGGAAACACCATATATTTT. Its protein product is CAISGSSGNTIYF.

This clone was detected once. The chain employs TRBV5-1 and TRBJ2-7; 7 positions agree with TRBD2. The CDR3 contains 17 residues. J lost 2 bases, V lost 4 bases, and 15 bases had no gene match. In germline, CDR1 is SGHRS, CDR2 YFSETQ. The CDR3 coding sequence is TGCGCCAGCAGCCACGGGACCCTCCAGCGGGGTACCTACGAGCAGTACTTC. It codes for CASSHGTLQRGTYEQYF.

CDR3 DNA sequence: TGCGCCAGCACCCTAACTACAACTAATGAAAAACTGTTTTTT. Translation gives CASTLTTTNEKLFF. The chain joins TRBV4-1 to TRBJ1-4; D is unclear. V shed 7 bases and J shed 0 bases, with 9 bases lying between them. The CDR3 loop spans 14 amino acids. Per germline, CDR1 MGHRA and CDR2 YSYEKL.

CDR3 sequence reads: CASRRGGLAGGLYEQYF. The CDR3 region has the DNA TGTGCCAGCCGCCGAGGGGGACTAGCGGGAGGTTTATACGAGCAGTACTTC. The chain has TRBV28 and TRBJ2-7; 15 positions agree with TRBD2. CDR1 is MDHEN and CDR2 is SYDVKM in the germline V gene. This CDR3 has 17 residues. V shed 8 bases, J shed 4 bases, and the junction held 12 bases outside the gene matches. The complete variable domain, with remaining parts taken from reference TRBV28 and TRBJ2-7, reads DVKVTQSSRYLVKRTGEKVFLECVQDMDHENMFWYRQDPGLGLRLIYFSYDVKMKEKGDIPEGYSVSREKKERFSLILESASTNQTSMYLCASRRGGLAGGLYEQYFGPGTRLTVT.

The chain is built from TRBV29-1 and TRBJ2-1; tentatively, D is TRBD1 (6 bases). V lost 0 bases and J 2 bases, leaving 14 bases between the germline ends. The V gene's germline CDR1 is SQVTM and CDR2 ANQGSEA. CDR3 length: 16 amino acids. CDR3 sequence reads: CSVEDRTVITYNEQFF. CDR3 DNA sequence: TGCAGCGTTGAAGATCGGACAGTCATTACCTACAATGAGCAGTTCTTC.